These 25 T cell receptor beta chains came from one sample sequenced in a study of Ad26.COV2.S vaccination and SARS-CoV-2 variants. Treatment of the sample: roughly 19 received Ad26.COV2.S at low or high dose, single or two shots; about 5 received placebo; per-sample allocation not given. Day 63 following the first vaccine or placebo injection was when the samples were taken. Profiling relied on immunoSEQ multiplex PCR, and the TCRdb table lists in-frame clones only, not all of them. The sample lists about 680,000 clones, more than 80% seen once, with around 1.4% in the top ten. Sequencing used peripheral blood, obtained in a trial of Ad26.COV2.S vaccine versus placebo. The receptors shown here come from a person aged 18-60 years who received the Ad26.COV2.S COVID-19 vaccine or a placebo.

The V call is TRBV15, the J call TRBJ1-5; possibly TRBD1 for D (6 bases). V lost 1 base and J lost 7, with 14 bases in between. The germline V gene has CDR1 LNHNV and CDR2 YYDKDF (reference sequence). The CDR3 sequence is 15 residues long. This chain's CDR3 is CATSRGGGVEQPQHF. CDR3 nucleotide sequence: TGTGCCACCAGCAGAGGAGGGGGGGTAGAACAGCCCCAGCATTTT.

The chain links TRBV7-6 to TRBJ2-2, with 10 bases aligning to TRBD2. V gave up 3 bases and J gave up 4 bases; unmatched junction bases: 5. The CDR3 is made up of 16 amino acids. The germline gives CDR1 SGHVS, CDR2 FNYEAQ. The CDR3 nucleotides are TGTGCCAGCAGCTTCCTAGCGGGAGTTCGCACCGGGGAGCTGTTTTTT. Residues: CASSFLAGVRTGELFF.

The genes are TRBV12-5 and TRBJ2-4; D may be TRBD1 or TRBD2 (5 bases each). This CDR3 contains 17 residues. In germline, CDR1 is LGHNT, CDR2 FRNRAP. Trimming cost V 1 base and J 7 bases, with 20 bases left between them. The CDR3 coding sequence is TGTGCTAGTGGTTTGGCCTATGGGGTGGGGGTGTCGAACATTCAGTACTTC. Amino acid sequence: CASGLAYGVGVSNIQYF.

This rearrangement joins TRBV7-2 to TRBJ2-3; tentative D call: TRBD2 (7 bases). Germline V gene lookup returns CDR1 SGHTA and CDR2 FQGNSA. This CDR3 contains 15 residues. The V end lost 7 bases, the J end lost 5 bases, and 19 bases lay between the germline ends. The CDR3 bases are TGTGCCAGCATCCAGGGCGGGGGCCAGGGAGATACGCAGTATTTT. Amino acid sequence: CASIQGGGQGDTQYF.

CDR3 amino acids: CASSFLAGGGTGELFF. The CDR3, as DNA: TGTGCCAGCAGCTTTCTAGCGGGGGGCGGCACCGGGGAGCTGTTTTTT. The chain has TRBV7-6 and TRBJ2-2; TRBD2 aligns across 11 bases. The CDR3 totals 16 residues. V lost 3 bases, J lost 4 bases, and 4 bases stayed unmatched. Per the germline V gene, CDR1 is SGHVS and CDR2 is FNYEAQ.

The CDR3 loop is CASSGLIGTGGAYEQYF. In DNA form, the CDR3 reads TGTGCCAGCAGTGGCTTAATAGGGACAGGGGGCGCGTACGAGCAGTACTTC. The chain employs TRBV6-1 and TRBJ2-7; 12 bases align to TRBD1. CDR3 length: 17 amino acids. CDR1 is MNHNS and CDR2 is SASEGT in the germline V gene. With 4 bases clipped from V and 4 bases from J, the junction kept 11 bases outside the gene matches.

The chain is built from TRBV4-2 and TRBJ2-5; no clear D gene. The germline V gene encodes CDR1 LGHNA and CDR2 YNFKEQ. CDR3 length: 14 residues. V lost 0 bases to trimming and J lost 0 bases, with 5 bases between them. The CDR3 sequence is CASSQDQYQETQYF. The CDR3 nucleotides are TGTGCCAGCAGCCAAGATCAGTACCAAGAGACCCAGTACTTC.

About this clone: One end of the junction fails to match germline, which may point to a read error. The chain employs TRBV7-7 and TRBJ2-2; a possible D gene is TRBD2 (6 bases). There are 16 residues in the CDR3. Germline values: CDR1 SSHAT, CDR2 FNYEAQ (reference sequence). The CDR3 bases are TGTGCTAGCAGCTCCGCTTCGCGGGGGAACACCGGGGAGCTGTTTTTT. Translated: CASSSASRGNTGELFF.

This clone appeared a single time. V and J are TRBV7-2 and TRBJ1-1; 8 bases fit TRBD1. The CDR3 has 18 amino acids. Germline V gene data show CDR1 as SGHTA and CDR2 as FQGNSA. Unmatched junction bases numbered 12, after V lost 2 bases and J lost 1 base. The CDR3 sequence: CASSLSSPRGRGNTEAFF. For the CDR3, the DNA is TGTGCCAGCAGCTTATCCTCCCCCAGGGGGCGAGGGAACACTGAAGCTTTCTTT.

The chain recombines TRBV19 with TRBJ1-2; 8 nucleotides agree with TRBD1. The CDR3 loop spans 14 amino acids. With V trimmed by 3 bases and J by 2 bases, 2 bases remained unmatched. CDR1 and CDR2 (germline): LNHDA, SQIVND (reference sequence). CDR3 sequence (DNA): TGTGCCAGTAGTATCGGACAGGGAAACTATGGCTACACCTTC. Protein: CASSIGQGNYGYTF.

This clone was seen a single time. The genes are TRBV7-3 and TRBJ1-1; D ambiguous. Germline values: CDR1 SGHTA, CDR2 FQGTGA. Deletions cut 2 bases from V and 0 bases from J, with 7 bases between. The CDR3 is made up of 14 amino acids. The CDR3 spells CASSLGLMNTEAFF. The CDR3 DNA reads as TGTGCCAGCAGCTTAGGACTCATGAACACTGAAGCTTTCTTT.

This rearrangement joins TRBV6-6 to TRBJ2-7, with 15 positions matching TRBD2. V shed 5 bases and J 3 bases; nucleotides not matched to a gene: 11. The CDR3 loop spans 18 amino acids. Germline loops: CDR1 MNHNY, CDR2 SVGAGI (reference sequence). The CDR3 protein is CASSPPGLAGGLNYEQYF. Here the CDR3 DNA reads TGTGCCAGCAGTCCCCCGGGACTAGCGGGGGGTTTAAACTACGAGCAGTACTTC.

This chain uses TRBV27 with TRBJ2-7, with 10 bases identical to TRBD2. Germline V CDR1 and CDR2: MNHEY, SMNVEV (reference sequence). This CDR3 is 14 amino acids long. V lost 6 bases to trimming and J lost 4 bases; unmatched junction nucleotides: 6. CDR3 DNA sequence: TGTGCCAGCAGCGAGGCGGGACTAGCGTACGAGCAGTACTTC. This sequence encodes CASSEAGLAYEQYF.

The rearrangement joins TRBV9 to TRBJ2-6; D is unclear. This CDR3 comprises 15 residues. Germline values: CDR1 SGDLS, CDR2 YYNGEE. The germline V and J ends were trimmed by 3 bases and 3 bases, with 10 bases remaining between them. The CDR3 DNA reads as TGTGCCAGCAGCGCCTCCTCTGGTGGGGCCAACGTCCTGACTTTC. Protein: CASSASSGGANVLTF. The full variable domain, its missing parts supplied by reference TRBV9 and TRBJ2-6, is DSGVTQTPKHLITATGQRVTLRCSPRSGDLSVYWYQQSLDQGLQFLIQYYNGEERAKGNILERFSAQQFPDLHSELNLSSLELGDSALYFCASSASSGGANVLTFGAGSRLTVL.

The V and J genes are TRBV4-2 and TRBJ2-7; tentative D call: TRBD2 (5 bases). CDR1 and CDR2 from the germline V gene are LGHNA and YNFKEQ. This CDR3 has 15 residues. V dropped 0 bases and J dropped 3 bases, with 12 bases sitting between them. The CDR3 loop reads CASSQESSGSYEQYF. CDR3 DNA sequence: TGTGCCAGCAGCCAAGAGTCAAGCGGCAGCTACGAGCAGTACTTC.

The chain employs TRBV7-8 and TRBJ2-3; 8 bases line up with TRBD2. Germline V CDR1 and CDR2: SGHVS, FQNEAQ. V shed 0 bases and J 3 bases; nucleotides not matched to a gene: 8. CDR3 length equals 17 residues. The CDR3 region has the DNA TGTGCCAGCAGCTTAGCCGCGGGGGGATTCAAGACAGATACGCAGTATTTT. Protein sequence: CASSLAAGGFKTDTQYF.

This chain joins TRBV7-9 and TRBJ2-5, with 8 bases identical to TRBD2. Trimming removed 5 bases from V and 1 base from J; junction bases left unmatched: 3. This CDR3 spans 14 amino acids. Germline CDR1 and CDR2: SEHNR and FQNEAQ (reference sequence). The CDR3 nucleotides read TGTGCCAGCAGCCCTACTAGCGGCCAAGAGACCCAGTACTTC. It translates to CASSPTSGQETQYF.

The gene calls are TRBV7-9 and TRBJ2-1; 12 bases agree with TRBD2. V shed 6 bases and J 6 bases; nucleotides not matched to a gene: 6. CDR1 and CDR2 from the germline V gene are SEHNR and FQNEAQ (reference sequence). This CDR3 is built from 15 residues. CDR3 protein: CASRRTSGEINEQFF. For the CDR3, the DNA is TGTGCCAGCAGGCGGACTAGCGGGGAAATCAATGAGCAGTTCTTC. Complete variable domain (other parts from reference TRBV7-9 and TRBJ2-1): DTGVSQNPRHKITKRGQNVTFRCDPISEHNRLYWYRQTLGQGPEFLTYFQNEAQLEKSRLLSDRFSAERPKGSFSTLEIQRTEQGDSAMYLCASRRTSGEINEQFFGPGTRLTVL.

V is TRBV19 and J is TRBJ1-1; 7 bases line up with TRBD1. J lost 0 bases, V lost 9 bases, and 7 bases had no gene match. The length of the CDR3 is 14 residues. Germline V gene data show CDR1 as LNHDA and CDR2 as SQIVND (reference sequence). CDR3 nucleotide sequence: TGTGCCAGCCGCACCGGGACAGTGAACACTGAAGCTTTCTTT. It encodes CASRTGTVNTEAFF.

The V call is TRBV19, the J call TRBJ2-3; 10 bases line up with TRBD2. V trimming: 1 base; J trimming: 0 bases; junction bases outside the gene matches: 7. The germline V gene encodes CDR1 LNHDA and CDR2 SQIVND (reference sequence). This CDR3 region has 18 residues. The CDR3: CASSIVLAGARSTDTQYF. DNA for the CDR3: TGTGCCAGTAGTATAGTGCTAGCGGGAGCCCGTAGCACAGATACGCAGTATTTT.

V usage is TRBV5-1 and J usage is TRBJ2-1; the D gene is possibly TRBD1 (6 bases). This CDR3 contains 15 residues. CDR1 is SGHRS, CDR2 YFSETQ, per germline. Trimming removed 0 bases at V and 5 bases at J, with 12 bases between. This CDR3 reads CASSLVGTTNNEQFF. The CDR3 nucleotides read TGCGCCAGCAGCTTGGTCGGGACAACTAACAATGAGCAGTTCTTC.

This clone was counted only a few times. The genes are TRBV15 and TRBJ2-7, with TRBD2 matching 7 bases. Germline CDR1 and CDR2: LNHNV and YYDKDF (reference sequence). V was clipped by 0 bases and J by 0 bases; unmatched bases: 11. CDR3 length: 18 amino acids. The CDR3 bases are TGTGCCACCAGCAGAGAAGTGATAGCGGGCCACTCCTCCTACGAGCAGTACTTC. Translated, it gives CATSREVIAGHSSYEQYF.

A remark on this clone: The sample carries other DNA sequences with the same CDR3. The chain joins TRBV24-1 to TRBJ2-7, with 7 bases that match TRBD1. Trimming removed 4 bases from V and 5 bases from J; junction bases left unmatched: 4. CDR1 KGHDR and CDR2 SFDVKD come from the germline V gene. This CDR3 is 13 amino acids long. The CDR3 DNA sequence: TGTGCCACCAGTGAGCCAGGACAGGACGAGCAGTACTTC. It translates to CATSEPGQDEQYF.

The chain is built from TRBV9 and TRBJ2-2, with 7 bases aligning to TRBD1. V shed 4 bases, J shed 0 bases, and the junction held 6 bases outside the gene matches. Germline CDR1 is SGDLS and CDR2 is YYNGEE. The CDR3 sequence is 16 residues long. The CDR3 loop reads CASSSGQVTNTGELFF. The CDR3 nucleotides read TGTGCCAGCAGCTCCGGACAGGTGACGAACACCGGGGAGCTGTTTTTT.

The chain is built from TRBV24-1 and TRBJ2-6, with D hard to call. The V end was cut by 6 bases, the J end by 1 base, with 6 bases between. Germline assignment: CDR1 KGHDR and CDR2 SFDVKD. The CDR3 has 14 amino acids. CDR3: CATSPTSGANVLTF. For the CDR3, the DNA is TGTGCCACCAGTCCCACTTCTGGGGCCAACGTCCTGACTTTC.